The entry below describes one TCR beta chain. This clone was detected only a few times. The target of this receptor is not known. Within one base of it there is no much larger clone, and no base qualities were kept. In total, 600 or so healthy bone marrow donors made up the cohort. All cohort members were sampled while nominally healthy, although unrecorded immune exposures were likely present. The donor was CMV seronegative and belonged to the group of approximately 320 seronegative cohort members. Each donor provided a peripheral blood sample, and peripheral blood mononuclear cells were used for TCR beta sequencing. The Qiagen DNeasy Blood Extraction Kit was used to extract genomic DNA from the blood cell samples. The data derive from a study of cytomegalovirus exposure and HLA in healthy donors (dated by TCRdb to about 2017). For the wider study: According to an earlier analysis of a few hundred of the donors, about 170 million T cells yielded 117 million unique TCR beta sequences and approximately 300 Gb of sequence data. Genome-wide SNP genotypes for about 60% of the roughly 670 donors were used in a later genetic analysis, which treated that subset as a discovery cohort. Besides the first cohort of around 670 subjects, a separate validation cohort made up of some 110 different subjects was used. An early release that covered 640 HLA-typed donors contained approximately 300 gigabases of sequencing data and tens of millions of unique TCR sequences. The later analysis used no new phenotypic data to find candidate immune exposures, relying instead on TCR beta sequences and their occurrence across donors. An earlier analysis of some 600 of the donors applied high-throughput TCR beta sequencing to assess whether each TCR beta V gene segment acted as functional or pseudogenic. The T cell repertoires of under 750 subjects were profiled by immunosequencing and related to cytomegalovirus serostatus. Alongside the repertoire data, information on donor age, sex, ethnicity and CMV serostatus was compiled. On average, roughly 200,000 unique TCR beta nucleotide sequences were sequenced per donor among several hundred genotyped donors of the cohort, with roughly 18% of those sequences being non-productive. Because of strong linkage in the cohort, roughly five DR-DQ haplotypes were treated as single units for association and clustering. Typing coverage differed by locus: A, B, C, DRB1 and DQB1 were typed in about 620-640 donors, DQA1 in about 510, DPA1 in some 610, and DPB1 in around 490. All discovery cohort repertoires had been generated using a single sequencing platform. High-throughput TCR immunosequencing, statistical association of individual TCRs with disease status, and machine learning were combined to predict cytomegalovirus infection status. The study aimed to test whether signatures of past pathogen exposure could be identified by cataloging public T cell receptors. Of the 300 to 400 genotyped donors, 65% to 90% fell in the genetic ancestry cluster associated with self-reported Caucasian donors. To study patterns of TCR occurrence, a later analysis re-analyzed previously published TCR beta repertoires from 666 donors and added high-resolution HLA genotyping. HLA typing covered class I and class II loci at four-digit resolution.

Study-wide conclusions, independent of this receptor: Because counts were too low, around 17 rarely observed V segments, including chromosome 9 orphons, were left out of the earlier analysis of approximately 580 of the donors. Immune exposure information for the cohort was limited to CMV serostatus. A further reported finding was that TCR beta sequences accurately predicted the HLA-A and HLA-B alleles for most subjects in the first cohort. The authors suggested that the approach could potentially be extended to other disease states and immunological phenotypes. In the study, 164 TCR beta chains were listed as associated with cytomegalovirus. The classifier was reported to diagnose cytomegalovirus status with high specificity and sensitivity in both the original cohort and the validation cohort. Only TCR beta chains were sequenced in this cohort, and the absence of alpha or paired-chain data limited detectable features. A later analysis found that HLA-associated TCR beta chains were more clonally expanded and had lower generation probabilities than equally common non-associated chains. In a later genetic analysis, fewer N-insertions in productive TCRs were reported among donors in an Asian-associated ancestry cluster than the approximately 710-donor mean. Broadly in line with IMGT annotations, most TCR beta V segments showed up in productive rearrangements about 90% or about 30% of the time in an earlier analysis of 450 to 600 of the donors. HLA typing was unavailable for some donors at each locus, so association tests used only the typed subset. A cluster of highly shared sequence variants was judged likely to represent a technical artifact of the sequencing pipeline. Because the 87-base-pair reads could not distinguish some IMGT-functional V segments, including TRBV6-2 and TRBV6-3, those segments were excluded. An association between a missense DCLRE1C variant and V-gene and J-gene trimming of TCR beta chains was found in a later genetic analysis and replicated in an independent cohort. According to a later analysis, TCR association rates differed among HLA loci, with DRB1 alleles showing the most associated TCRs and HLA-C alleles showing the fewest. Specific HLA alleles were associated with 18,000 or so TCR beta sequences at a false discovery rate of 0.05 in a later analysis. While some public TCRs were present in many individuals, most TCR sequences turned up only very rarely across donors. According to a later analysis, most CMV-associated TCR beta chains appeared to be HLA-restricted, and the HLA associations seemed to be driven largely by CMV exposure. Strong co-occurrence of HLA alleles, especially DR and DQ, made assigning TCR associations to individual alleles difficult. Correlated functional status among segregating V segments might be attributable to linkage disequilibrium, but an unknown experimental factor could not be ruled out. In vitro tests confirmed that a few of the cytomegalovirus-associated TCR beta chains recognize cytomegalovirus antigens. The presence/absence analyses assumed that sequencing depth was roughly uniform across donors, and that assumption may not be true. In a later analysis, several top co-occurrence clusters were reported to appear linked to parvovirus B19, influenza, CMV and Epstein-Barr virus.

The library was prepared using the immunoSEQ multiplex PCR assay. For the multiplex PCR, a mixture combining 60 forward primers for TCR Vbeta segments and 13 reverse primers for TCR Jbeta segments was used. The CDR3 region of rearranged TCR beta genes was amplified from genomic DNA by a multiplex PCR assay. The amplified TCR beta libraries were sequenced on the Illumina HiSeq System as 87-base-pair reads. As for the original processing: Across the 670 or so repertoires, a later analysis counted around 80 million unique TCR beta chains, some 11 million of which were shared by at least two donors. Raw reads were error-corrected and collapsed into unique sequences by a nearest-neighbor algorithm in which closely related sequences were merged to remove PCR and sequencing errors. V, D and J gene segments were assigned by aligning CDR3 sequences to IMGT reference sequences. For a sequence to be retained, a match of at least six nucleotides was required to both a V gene segment and a J gene segment. A rearrangement counted as productive if the CDR3 had no stop codons and remained in frame with V and J, and every other rearrangement counted as non-productive. CDR3 was defined by IMGT convention, running from the second conserved V-encoded cysteine to the conserved J-encoded phenylalanine. In an earlier analysis of more than 550 of the donors, sequences lacking an unambiguous match to a single V gene segment were excluded. An earlier analysis of approximately 590 of the donors classified V segments as functional when productive rearrangements were above 56.7% and as segregating when the standard deviation between donors was above 5%. A statistical classification framework was developed to diagnose cytomegalovirus status using the catalog of TCR beta chain sequences. A later analysis assigned V and J genes by comparing TCR nucleotide sequences with IMGT/GENE-DB human TR gene sequences. A later analysis assigned CDR3 sequences and most-parsimonious VDJ recombination scenarios with the TCRdist pipeline. In a later analysis, each TCR beta chain was defined by its CDR3 amino acid sequence together with its V-gene family, and reads lacking a unique V-gene family were excluded. A later analysis removed roughly 590 highly shared, low-generation-probability nucleotide sequences to deal with suspected cross-contamination and a sequencing artifact. In a later analysis, a clonal expansion index for each public chain was calculated from normalized within-repertoire ranks of inferred template counts. In a later analysis, generation probabilities were computed with a VDJ recombination model fitted to out-of-frame rearrangements, and the resulting probabilities were checked against IGoR. In a later analysis, hypergeometric tests were used to score TCR-TCR, TCR-HLA and TCR-CMV co-occurrence, with a repertoire-size bias correction applied to TCR pairs. In a later analysis, false discovery rates were estimated by permuting HLA or CMV assignments 20 times. In a later analysis, co-occurring TCRs were grouped with DBSCAN, and TCRdist sequence similarity was added when clustering was performed within HLA-allele-positive subsets. Repertoires with fewer than 30,000 or more than 120,000 public chains, plus five repertoires with anomalous nucleotide sharing, were excluded from co-occurrence clustering. TCRdb retrieved this table from immuneACCESS and kept in-frame rearrangements only. Not all clones are present; in checked studies, unresolved V genes account for under half, and no reason is known for the remainder. The V and J calls and clone size come from that table; D and trimming were worked out from the DNA. This sample comprises roughly 160,000 clones, approximately 79% of them detected only once. The top ten clones comprise around 1.5% of the sample.

According to the germline V gene (reference sequence), CDR1 reads LNHNV and CDR2 reads YYDKDF. The CDR3, from cysteine to phenylalanine, totals 14 residues. Just the 42-base CDR3 DNA is kept, in frame starting at base 1. V is clipped by 0 bases and J by 11 bases, and the sequence between their germline boundaries is 16 bases long. This sequence uses TRBV15 and TRBJ2-5; a tentative D match to TRBD1 spans 6 bases. The material sequenced was PBMCs. This sequence was found in a man between 60 and 75 years old in good health and CMV-seronegative. The bases are TGTGCCACCAGCAGAGATTTAACAGGGAGTAAGCAGTACTTC. It specifies CATSRDLTGSKQYF.